Presented here are 25 T cell receptor beta chains from one specimen sequenced in a study of regulatory T cells in long-lasting Graves disease. The sample's time point: newly diagnosed GD, antithyroid drugs for less than 3 months. The TCR library was prepared using RNA isolated from PBMCs. Library construction for TCR beta used iRepertoire HTBI primers and Arm-PCR of CDR3 regions. Each CDR3 protein is one row after TCRdb ran MiXCR on the multiplex PCR reads. The sample lists 350,000 to 500,000 distinct CDR3 sequences, roughly 15% occurring once. The data also belong to a second study, concerning T cells in Graves' hyperthyroidism and ophthalmopathy.

This specimen consisted of peripheral blood mononuclear cells (PBMCs), obtained at new diagnosis, from a patient treated with antithyroid drugs. These receptors were obtained from a woman aged 18-29 years with Graves disease.

A few counts support this clonotype. The chain carries TRBV20-1 and TRBJ1-4, with D maybe TRBD1 (5 bases). CDR1 DFQATT and CDR2 SNEGSKA come from the germline V gene (reference sequence). The CDR3 contains 13 residues. V lost 6 bases and J lost 0, with 8 bases in between. This CDR3 is CSAAGSTNEKLFF. CDR3 DNA: TGCAGTGCAGCAGGGTCAACTAATGAAAAACTGTTTTTT.

There are many counts of this clonotype. The chain joins TRBV6-5 to TRBJ2-1; 12 bases map to TRBD1. Looked up from germline, CDR1 is MNHEY and CDR2 is SVGAGI. V shed 2 bases, J shed 3 bases, and the junction held 5 bases outside the gene matches. This CDR3 is built from 17 residues. The CDR3 spells CASSYRGTGGFYNEQFF. CDR3 DNA sequence: TGTGCCAGCAGTTACCGAGGGACAGGGGGCTTCTACAATGAGCAGTTCTTC.

This clonotype was detected many times. The chain joins TRBV28 to TRBJ2-7; 7 bases are a match to TRBD1. Germline lookup yields CDR1 MDHEN and CDR2 SYDVKM. The CDR3 has 14 residues. Trimming removed 5 bases from V and 10 bases from J; junction bases left unmatched: 14. The CDR3 nucleotides read TGTGCCAGCAGTCAAGGGGGCCTAACAGGTTATCAGTACTTC. The encoded protein is CASSQGGLTGYQYF.

This clonotype came up many times. The chain has TRBV27 and TRBJ2-1; D gene unclear. Trimming stripped 2 bases from V and 7 bases from J, with 15 bases between. Per germline, CDR1 MNHEY and CDR2 SMNVEV (reference sequence). The CDR3 length is 15 residues. The CDR3 DNA sequence: TGTGCCAGCAGTTTAATTGTGGCCCAGCTAAATGAGCAGTTCTTC. Residues: CASSLIVAQLNEQFF.

The chain combines TRBV6-2 or TRBV6-3 with TRBJ1-2, with D perhaps matching TRBD1 (6 bases). The germline V gene has CDR1 MNHEY and CDR2 SVGEGT. V lost 4 bases and J 5 bases, leaving 11 bases between the germline ends. The CDR3 is made up of 13 amino acids. The DNA for the CDR3 is TGTGCCAGCAGTTCTGACAGGAGTTATGGCTACACCTTC. Residues: CASSSDRSYGYTF.

The chain recombines TRBV20-1 with TRBJ2-7; TRBD2 matches at 10 bases. The germline V gene has CDR1 DFQATT and CDR2 SNEGSKA (reference sequence). V shed 0 bases, J shed 2 bases, and the junction held 10 bases outside the gene matches. The CDR3 length is 17 residues. For the CDR3, the DNA is TGCAGTGCTAGAGATTATTCCACAACTAGCGGGGCCTACGAGCAGTACTTC. Translated: CSARDYSTTSGAYEQYF.

This clonotype was picked up many times. This CDR3 is CASSPIGSGRAGETQYF. CDR3 nucleotides: TGTGCCAGCTCACCAATAGGGTCGGGCAGGGCCGGAGAGACCCAGTACTTC. This rearrangement joins TRBV18 to TRBJ2-5, with TRBD1 as a possible D gene (5 bases). V was pared by 2 bases and J by 4 bases, with 20 bases between. The CDR3 consists of 17 residues. Germline V CDR1 and CDR2: KGHSH, LQKENI.

In its sample, this clonotype was seen a few times. This chain uses TRBV3-1 with TRBJ2-2; 10 bases are shared with TRBD2. Germline loops: CDR1 LGHDT, CDR2 YNNKEL (reference sequence). V shed 7 bases and J 4 bases; nucleotides not matched to a gene: 9. The CDR3 extends over 16 amino acids. In DNA form, the CDR3 reads TGTGCCAGCACCAAAAGCGGGAGGGGAGGCACCGGGGAGCTGTTTTTT. This translates into CASTKSGRGGTGELFF. The variable domain in full, completed from reference TRBV3-1 and TRBJ2-2, reads DTAVSQTPKYLVTQMGNDKSIKCEQNLGHDTMYWYKQDSKKFLKIMFSYNNKELIINETVPNRFSPKSPDKAHLNLHINSLELGDSAVYFCASTKSGRGGTGELFFGEGSRLTVL.

This clonotype was picked up many times. The chain is built from TRBV6-1 and TRBJ1-3; possible D gene TRBD1, 6 bases. V lost 6 bases and J 0 bases, leaving 15 bases between the germline ends. There are 16 residues in the CDR3. The V gene's germline CDR1 is MNHNS and CDR2 SASEGT. The CDR3 protein is CASSSQGPNSGNTIYF. The CDR3 coding sequence is TGTGCCAGCAGCTCACAGGGCCCCAACTCTGGAAACACCATATATTTT.

This clonotype appeared many times. The chain couples TRBV27 to TRBJ1-5; a weak D match, TRBD1 (6 bases). V lost 0 bases to trimming and J lost 7 bases, with 10 bases between them. Germline values: CDR1 MNHEY, CDR2 SMNVEV (reference sequence). The CDR3 sequence is 14 residues long. The CDR3 is CASSLSGTFQPQHF. CDR3 DNA: TGTGCCAGCAGTTTATCCGGGACATTCCAGCCCCAGCATTTT.

The chain couples TRBV7-9 to TRBJ2-5; 7 positions agree with TRBD2. V was clipped by 1 base and J by 4 bases; unmatched bases: 9. The length of the CDR3 is 16 residues. Germline V gives CDR1 SEHNR, CDR2 FQNEAQ (reference sequence). Written as DNA, the CDR3 is TGTGCCAGCAGCTTAGACAGGACTAGGGTAATAGAGACCCAGTACTTC. It is translated as CASSLDRTRVIETQYF. Full variable domain (remainder filled in from reference TRBV7-9 and TRBJ2-5): DTGVSQNPRHKITKRGQNVTFRCDPISEHNRLYWYRQTLGQGPEFLTYFQNEAQLEKSRLLSDRFSAERPKGSFSTLEIQRTEQGDSAMYLCASSLDRTRVIETQYFGPGTRLLVL.

The V gene is TRBV20-1, the J gene TRBJ2-1; 10 bases line up with TRBD2. Looked up from germline, CDR1 is DFQATT and CDR2 is SNEGSKA (reference sequence). The V and J ends lost 5 bases and 0 bases, in that order; junction bases with no gene match: 10. The CDR3 runs to 17 residues. In DNA, the CDR3 is TGCAGTGCTTCGGGACTAGCGAACCCGAGCTCCTACAATGAGCAGTTCTTC. It codes for CSASGLANPSSYNEQFF.

The rearrangement links TRBV12-3 or TRBV12-4 to TRBJ1-6; D is unclear. The CDR3 is made up of 12 amino acids. With 6 bases removed from V and 6 bases from J, the gap between germline ends came to 6 bases. CDR3 amino acids: CASSPSNSPLHF. The CDR3 DNA is TGTGCCAGCAGCCCATCTAATTCACCCCTCCACTTT.

This clonotype was seen repeatedly, ten times or more. The chain employs TRBV7-2 and TRBJ2-5, with TRBD2 matching over 11 bases. V lost 6 bases and J lost 2; bases outside the gene matches: 5. Germline CDR1 is SGHTA and CDR2 is FQGNSA. The CDR3 consists of 15 residues. The CDR3 DNA sequence: TGTGCCAGCAGAGCGACTAGCGGGGCTCAAGAGACCCAGTACTTC. Encoded protein: CASRATSGAQETQYF. Variable domain in full (rest from reference TRBV7-2 and TRBJ2-5): GAGVSQSPSNKVTEKGKDVELRCDPISGHTALYWYRQSLGQGLEFLIYFQGNSAPDKSGLPSDRFSAERTGGSVSTLTIQRTQQEDSAVYLCASRATSGAQETQYFGPGTRLLVL.

In this sample, this clonotype turned up many times. The chain employs TRBV7-9 and TRBJ2-7; a possible D gene is TRBD1 (6 bases). Trimming left V 3 bases short and J 5 bases short, with 14 bases between. The germline V gene encodes CDR1 SEHNR and CDR2 FQNEAQ (reference sequence). The CDR3 runs 14 residues. Here the CDR3 reads CASSFIGQYDEQYF. CDR3 DNA: TGTGCCAGCAGCTTTATAGGACAGTATGACGAGCAGTACTTC.

There are many counts of this clonotype. This rearrangement joins TRBV5-8 to TRBJ2-2; maybe TRBD2 (6 bases). Germline CDR1 reads SGHTS; CDR2 reads YDEGEE. Trimming took off 4 bases at V and 7 bases at J, with 23 bases between the two ends. This CDR3 is built from 17 residues. The CDR3 DNA sequence: TGTGCCAGCAGCCCTGGCGGGGCAGCACTCTTGCTCGGGGAGCTGTTTTTT. This codes for CASSPGGAALLLGELFF.

The chain is built from TRBV6-1 and TRBJ2-7, with D perhaps matching TRBD2 (5 bases). The V gene's germline CDR1 is MNHNS and CDR2 SASEGT. Trimming removed 6 bases at V and 5 bases at J, with 17 bases between. The CDR3 runs to 14 residues. The CDR3 reads CASSVGFTSHEQYF. The CDR3 DNA reads as TGTGCCAGCAGCGTAGGATTTACTAGTCACGAGCAGTACTTC.

The CDR3 DNA reads TGTGCCAGCAGTTTATTTAGCGGGAGTAAGGGAACTGGGGCCAACGTCCTGACTTTC. Translation: CASSLFSGSKGTGANVLTF. The V call is TRBV27, the J call TRBJ2-6; TRBD2 aligns across 9 bases. Germline CDR1 MNHEY, CDR2 SMNVEV (reference sequence). This CDR3 is built from 19 residues. J lost 2 bases, V lost 1 base, and 9 bases had no gene match.

The J gene is TRBJ1-6, the V gene TRBV6-1; D ambiguous. CDR1 is MNHNS and CDR2 is SASEGT in the germline V gene. V gave up 4 bases and J gave up 3 bases, with 19 bases separating them. This CDR3 is 18 amino acids long. The CDR3 sequence: CASSGTWMWPDYNSPLHF. CDR3 DNA sequence: TGTGCCAGCAGTGGAACATGGATGTGGCCCGACTATAATTCACCCCTCCACTTT.

V and J are TRBV6-2 or TRBV6-3 and TRBJ2-6, with a tentative D call TRBD1 (6 bases). This CDR3 is built from 15 residues. V dropped 6 bases and J dropped 4 bases, with 13 bases sitting between them. Germline lookup yields CDR1 MNHEY and CDR2 SVGEGT. The CDR3 is CASSGAGVGANVLTF. The CDR3 nucleotides are TGTGCCAGCAGCGGGGCAGGGGTGGGGGCCAACGTCCTGACTTTC.

This clonotype was recorded many times. The chain carries TRBV6-2 or TRBV6-3 and TRBJ2-1; 8 positions match TRBD2. Germline V gene sequence: CDR1 MNHEY, CDR2 SVGEGT. The V and J ends lost 6 bases and 5 bases, in that order; junction bases with no gene match: 12. The CDR3 contains 16 residues. CDR3 protein: CASSFRAGGRNNEQFF. The CDR3 coding sequence is TGTGCCAGCAGCTTTCGTGCGGGAGGACGAAACAATGAGCAGTTCTTC.

This clonotype has a count of ten or more. The chain combines TRBV5-1 with TRBJ2-1; 11 nucleotides match TRBD2. Per germline, CDR1 SGHRS and CDR2 YFSETQ. V lost 3 bases, J lost 5 bases, and 7 bases stayed unmatched. The CDR3 consists of 16 residues. CDR3 bases: TGCGCCAGCAGCTCACCGGGACTAGCGGAAAACAATGAGCAGTTCTTC. Translation gives CASSSPGLAENNEQFF.

Many counts were recorded for this clonotype. The chain has TRBV5-1 and TRBJ2-1; D is perhaps TRBD1 (5 bases). The CDR3 is made up of 15 amino acids. Germline lookup yields CDR1 SGHRS and CDR2 YFSETQ. Trimming removed 5 bases at V and 0 bases at J, with 12 bases between. This CDR3 is CASRSTESSYNEQFF. The CDR3 DNA reads as TGCGCCAGCAGATCGACAGAGAGCTCCTACAATGAGCAGTTCTTC.

This clonotype was detected ten times or more. The rearrangement links TRBV7-9 to TRBJ2-7; D is uncertain. Between the trimmed V and J ends, which lost 5 bases and 5 bases, there was a span of 10 bases. This CDR3 is built from 12 residues. Looked up from germline, CDR1 is SEHNR and CDR2 is FQNEAQ (reference sequence). In DNA, the CDR3 is TGTGCCAGCAGCCGATCTCCTGACGAGCAGTACTTC. It specifies CASSRSPDEQYF.

This clonotype was observed at least ten times. The chain employs TRBV27 and TRBJ2-1; 7 bases fit TRBD2. Trimming at V came to 1 base and at J to 7 bases, leaving 7 bases not matched to a gene. CDR1 and CDR2 (germline): MNHEY, SMNVEV (reference sequence). The CDR3 extends over 15 amino acids. The CDR3 DNA sequence: TGTGCCAGCAGTTTATTCGGCGGGAGCGATAATGAGCAGTTCTTC. It is translated as CASSLFGGSDNEQFF.